A selection of T cell receptor beta chains follows, all from one sample in a study of human T cells and chemical hapten exposure. Each CDR3 protein gets one entry after TCRdb re-called the RACE reads with MiXCR. The sample comprises some 65,000 distinct CDR3 sequences, under 7.5% of which are singletons, and roughly 3.4% rests with the top ten. Material for sequencing was whole blood. The origin of the receptors is a female donor in good health. Some clones in this sample may be carry-over from other donors' samples. CDR3s include the opening cysteine and the closing phenylalanine or tryptophan. A D gene is named only where the DNA matches it firmly. The listing skips clone size in some rows; elsewhere it reads once, few, many or a size class.

V gene	D gene	J gene	clone size	CDR3 DNA	CDR3 protein
TRBV29-1	NA	TRBJ1-2	many	TGCAGCGTTGAGGGTAGGGACACAGGACTCTATGGCTACACCTTC	CSVEGRDTGLYGYTF
TRBV7-9	NA	TRBJ1-5	few	TGTGCCAGCCACGGAGCGGCGCCCCGAAATCAGCCCCAGCATTTT	CASHGAAPRNQPQHF
TRBV19	NA	TRBJ1-5	few	TGTGCCAGTAGTAGCCCTACTGGGACCCCGAGCGGCAATCAGCCCCAGCATTTT	CASSSPTGTPSGNQPQHF
TRBV27	TRBD2	TRBJ2-7	few	TGTGCCAGCAGTCCCACGGGCGGGAGATCCTACGAGCAGTACTTC	CASSPTGGRSYEQYF
TRBV20-1	NA	TRBJ1-1	many	TGCAGTGCTAGCGCAGGCGTTAACACTGAAGCTTTCTTT	CSASAGVNTEAFF
TRBV3-1	NA	TRBJ2-7	many	TGTGCCAGCAGCCAAGGATTGACCCCGAGGCTACGAGAGCAGTACTTC	CASSQGLTPRLREQYF
TRBV20-1	NA	TRBJ2-3	many	TGCAGCGGGGGGCCGGGCACAGATACGCAGTATTTT	CSGGPGTDTQYF
TRBV30	NA	TRBJ2-7	NA	TGTGCCTGGAGTGTACACTACGAGCAGTACTTC	CAWSVHYEQYF
TRBV30	TRBD2	TRBJ2-1	many	TGTGCCTGGAGACGTGTGACTAGCGGAGATTACAATGAGCAGTTCTTC	CAWRRVTSGDYNEQFF
TRBV7-2	NA	TRBJ2-3	NA	TGTGCCAGCAGTCTTTCTGGCGGGATTACCACAGATACGCAGTATTTT	CASSLSGGITTDTQYF
TRBV20-1	NA	TRBJ2-4	many	TGCAGTGCTAGAGTGTCAGGGGGGGACATTCAGTACTTC	CSARVSGGDIQYF
TRBV27	TRBD2	TRBJ2-7	few	TGTGCCAGCAGTCCGGCCGCGGTTAGCGGGAGTGCGTACGAGCAGTACTTC	CASSPAAVSGSAYEQYF
TRBV5-1	NA	TRBJ2-5	few	TGCGCCAGCAGCTCGGGCGCCGCCACCATAGAGACCCAGTACTTC	CASSSGAATIETQYF
TRBV12-3/TRBV12-4	TRBD2	TRBJ2-1	NA	TGTGCCAGCAGTTTTCTAGCGGGAGAGTTCTACAATGAGCAGTTCTTC	CASSFLAGEFYNEQFF
TRBV28	TRBD1	TRBJ2-4	few	TGTGCCAGCAGTTTATTTGGACAGGGGGGTGGCAAAAACATTCAGTACTTC	CASSLFGQGGGKNIQYF
TRBV7-3	NA	TRBJ1-1	NA	TGTGCCAGCAGCCTGATACGGGAGACTGAAGCTTTCTTT	CASSLIRETEAFF
TRBV27	NA	TRBJ1-1	many	TGTGCCAGCAGTCTCCAGGGTTATAACACTGAAGCTTTCTTT	CASSLQGYNTEAFF
TRBV29-1	TRBD2	TRBJ2-7	many	TGCAGCACAACCGGGGGGGACTCCTACGAGCAGTACTTC	CSTTGGDSYEQYF
TRBV25-1	NA	TRBJ1-1	few	TGTGCCAGCATACACCCTCAGAACACTGAAGCTTTCTTT	CASIHPQNTEAFF
TRBV6-2/TRBV6-3	NA	TRBJ2-3	many	TGTGCCAGCAGAAGCCTGAGCGGGACAGATACGCAGTATTTT	CASRSLSGTDTQYF
TRBV29-1	TRBD1	TRBJ1-1	many	TGCAGCATAACCTCAGCAGGGGGCACTGAAGCTTTCTTT	CSITSAGGTEAFF
TRBV5-1	NA	TRBJ2-6	few	TGCGCCAGCAGCTTGCAGGTGGATGGGGCCAACGTCCTGACTTTC	CASSLQVDGANVLTF
TRBV4-3	TRBD2	TRBJ2-5	NA	TGCGCCAGCAGCCAAGGACTAGCGGGAGGACAAGAGACCCAGTACTTC	CASSQGLAGGQETQYF
TRBV7-9	NA	TRBJ1-2	many	TGTGCCAGCAGTGAAGTAACCCTCCTCGGCTACACCTTC	CASSEVTLLGYTF
TRBV20-1	TRBD2	TRBJ2-2	many	TGCAGTGCTAGAAGCGGGAGGGACACCGGGGAGCTGTTTTTT	CSARSGRDTGELFF
TRBV15	NA	TRBJ2-6	few	TGTGCCACCAGCAGAGAAGGGGGTTCTGGGGCCAACGTCCTGACTTTC	CATSREGGSGANVLTF
TRBV9	NA	TRBJ2-2	many	TGTGCCAGCAGCGTGCGACAGACCGGGGAGCTGTTTTTT	CASSVRQTGELFF
TRBV2	NA	TRBJ1-4	NA	NA	CASSSGTGDEKLFFGSFF
TRBV12-3/TRBV12-4	NA	TRBJ2-2	many	TGTGCCACCAAAGGACAGCCCACCGGGGAGCTGTTTTTT	CATKGQPTGELFF
TRBV6-6	NA	TRBJ2-7	few	TGTGCCAGCAGTTATCGGGGATACGAGCAGTACTTC	CASSYRGYEQYF
TRBV12-3/TRBV12-4	NA	TRBJ1-4	many	TGTGCCAGCAGTTCTGACACCGCAGGTGAAAAACTGTTTTTT	CASSSDTAGEKLFF
TRBV18	TRBD2	TRBJ2-3	many	TGTGCCAGCTCAAGGGGACTAGCGGGATCAGATACGCAGTATTTT	CASSRGLAGSDTQYF
TRBV20-1	TRBD1	TRBJ1-2	few	TGCAGTGCTTTGGACAGGGGCTATGGCTACACCTTC	CSALDRGYGYTF
TRBV20-1	NA	TRBJ1-2	many	TGCAGTGCTAGAGTTTTCCGCGGGACGGACTATGGCTACACCTTC	CSARVFRGTDYGYTF
TRBV30	NA	TRBJ2-1	few	TGTGCCTGGAGTGTGTCGGTTTCCTACAATGAGCAGTTCTTC	CAWSVSVSYNEQFF
TRBV12-3/TRBV12-4	TRBD1	TRBJ2-7	few	TGTGCCAGCAGCATCGGGACAGACCTACAGTACTTC	CASSIGTDLQYF
TRBV10-3	NA	TRBJ2-5	NA	TGTGCCATCAGTGACCCAGGGTCTATCCAAGAGACCCAGTACTTC	CAISDPGSIQETQYF
TRBV25-1	NA	TRBJ2-3	many	TGTGCCAGCAGTCCGATCAGAAAAACGGGCACAGATACGCAGTATTTT	CASSPIRKTGTDTQYF
TRBV11-3	NA	TRBJ2-6	few	TGTGCCAGCAGCCCCGGAAACTCTGGGGCCAACGTCCTGACTTTC	CASSPGNSGANVLTF
TRBV11-2	NA	TRBJ2-1	few	TGTGCCAGCAGCTTAGGGCAGCGGAATCCCTACAATGAGCAGTTCTTC	CASSLGQRNPYNEQFF
TRBV30	NA	TRBJ2-6	many	TGTGCCTGGAGTCAGCTTGGCGCCAACGTCCTGACTTTC	CAWSQLGANVLTF
TRBV7-9	TRBD2	TRBJ2-3	many	TGTGCCAGCAGTCATCATGACGGGAGGGCCACAGATACGCAGTATTTT	CASSHHDGRATDTQYF
TRBV10-3	NA	TRBJ2-3	many	TGTGCCATCAGCGCATGGCGGGATGGCACAGATACGCAGTATTTT	CAISAWRDGTDTQYF
TRBV12-3/TRBV12-4	TRBD2	TRBJ2-3	many	TGTGCCAGCAGTTCGCACGCCAAACTAGCGGGAGCAGATACGCAGTATTTT	CASSSHAKLAGADTQYF
TRBV20-1	TRBD2	TRBJ2-3	many	TGCAGTGCTAGAGTAGGCGGGAGGGCTCGCACAGATACGCAGTATTTT	CSARVGGRARTDTQYF
TRBV14	NA	TRBJ1-1	NA	TGTGCCAGCAGCCAAGGTTTTTGGGAAATGAACACTGAAGCTTTCTTT	CASSQGFWEMNTEAFF
TRBV7-9	TRBD1	TRBJ2-4	many	TGTGCCAGCACCTCTCTTACAGGGGGCCCGGAAAACATTCAGTACTTC	CASTSLTGGPENIQYF
TRBV7-2	NA	TRBJ2-1	many	TGTGCCAGCAGCCCCCCCAGGACAGTCTCGGGCAATGAGCAGTTCTTC	CASSPPRTVSGNEQFF
TRBV5-1	NA	TRBJ1-1	many	TGCGCCAGCAGCTCGGAAGGGACAAAAGTGTTGCTCTTT	CASSSEGTKVLLF
TRBV5-1	TRBD2	TRBJ2-3	few	TGCGCCAGCAGCTTAGGGACTAGCGTCGGCACAGATACGCAGTATTTT	CASSLGTSVGTDTQYF
TRBV20-1	NA	TRBJ2-3	many	TGCAGTGCTAATTCCGGGGCAGATACGCAGTATTTT	CSANSGADTQYF
TRBV2	TRBD1	TRBJ2-3	many	TGTGCCAGCAGTCGATTGGACAGGTTCACAGATACGCAGTATTTT	CASSRLDRFTDTQYF
TRBV3-1	NA	TRBJ1-2	many	TGTGCCAGCAGCCAAGGGCGGGTCGCTAACTATGGCTACACCTTC	CASSQGRVANYGYTF
TRBV9	NA	TRBJ2-2	few	TGTGCCAGCAGCGTAAAAACAGGGTCGGACACCGGGGAGCTGTTTTTT	CASSVKTGSDTGELFF
TRBV20-1	NA	TRBJ1-3	many	TGCAGTGCTAGAGGGGGGGGGCCTGGAAACACCATATATTTT	CSARGGGPGNTIYF